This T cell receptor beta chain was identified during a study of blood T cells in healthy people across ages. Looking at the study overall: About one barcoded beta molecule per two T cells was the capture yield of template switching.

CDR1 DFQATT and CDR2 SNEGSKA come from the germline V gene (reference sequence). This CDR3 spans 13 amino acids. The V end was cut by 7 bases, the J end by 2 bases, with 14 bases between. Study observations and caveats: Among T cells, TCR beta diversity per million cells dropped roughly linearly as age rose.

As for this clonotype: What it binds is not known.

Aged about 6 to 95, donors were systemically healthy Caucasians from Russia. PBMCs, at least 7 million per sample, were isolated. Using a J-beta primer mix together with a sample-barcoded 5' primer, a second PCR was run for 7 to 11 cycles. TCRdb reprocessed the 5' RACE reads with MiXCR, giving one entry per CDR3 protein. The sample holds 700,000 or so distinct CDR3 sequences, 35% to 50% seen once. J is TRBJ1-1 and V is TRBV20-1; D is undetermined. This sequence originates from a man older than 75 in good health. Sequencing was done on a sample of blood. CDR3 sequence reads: CSVGGKANTEAFF. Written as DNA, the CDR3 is TGCAGTGTAGGTGGGAAGGCAAACACTGAAGCTTTCTTT.